This T cell receptor beta chain was sequenced in a study of T cell responses to AZD1222 COVID-19 vaccine. CDR1 is LGHNA, CDR2 YSLEER, per germline. The CDR3 spans 16 residues. Trimming cost V 2 bases and J 2 bases, with 14 bases left between them. General study results and limits: A mostly white British donor set with more females was recruited, and clonal diversity was possibly underestimated. Of spike-specific TCRs, nearly half reportedly target regions left unmutated in variants. Across spike, vaccine-associated CD4 TCRs were found, dominant at 160-218 and 743-854.

About this clone: Its antigen is as yet unknown.

Clones were sequenced by immunoSEQ multiplex PCR, and TCRdb holds only the in-frame ones, with some missing. In the table there are 150,000 to 200,000 clones, more than 90% of which are singletons. The genes are TRBV4-3 and TRBJ2-3, with D perhaps matching TRBD1 or TRBD2 (5 bases each). Material: peripheral blood, obtained 28 days after the second dose of the MenACWY control vaccine. The receptor's source is an adult who received the MenACWY meningococcal vaccine as a control. The CDR3 spells CASSQTAGTITDTQYF. The CDR3 bases are TGCGCCAGCAGCCAAACCGCCGGGACCATCACAGATACGCAGTATTTT.